In this sample, the clone carrying this T cell receptor (beta chain) turned up many times. As yet, its antigen is unknown. CDR1 is ENHRY, CDR2 SYGVKD, per germline. Trimming pared 2 bases from V and 2 bases from J, leaving 8 bases between. The CDR3 is 14 amino acids. Naive CD8 T cells were sorted, and the gate applied was CD8+CD4-CCR7+CD45RA+. The sample originates from a study of molecular identifiers for immune sequencing clone quantification. Whole-study findings and limits: Identical TCR molecules that share a barcode could lead to an underestimation of highly expanded clone sizes.

TCRdb redid the calling of the PCR reads with MiXCR, one entry per CDR3 protein. This table has approximately 500,000 distinct CDR3 sequences, around a fifth appearing once. This TCR derives from a human donor in good health. Some libraries in this study had Jurkat cell RNA spiked in. The sequencing sample was made of naive CD8+ T cells from blood, with Jurkat cell RNA spiked in. Subset here: FACS-sorted CD8+CD4-CCR7+CD45RA+ naive T cells. V gene TRBV10-3 combines with J gene TRBJ2-3; possibly TRBD2 for D (6 bases). The CDR3 DNA reads TGTGCCATCAGTGAGCGGGGGTTCACAGATACGCAGTATTTT. Translating gives CAISERGFTDTQYF.